Detailed here is one TCR beta chain. Measured with immunoSEQ multiplex PCR; TCRdb has only the in-frame clones, and not every one. The sample has some 120,000 clones, around 86% seen once; the top ten hold roughly 2%. The sample belongs to a study of cytomegalovirus exposure and HLA in healthy donors. Sequenced: PBMCs. The receptor's source is a woman aged 18-30 years in good health and CMV-seronegative.

The CDR3 reads CASSLSPAGGVHYTF. The CDR3 DNA reads TGTGCCAGCAGCTTAAGTCCCGCCGGGGGGGTCCACTACACCTTC. This chain joins TRBV11-3 and TRBJ1-2; TRBD1 might be the D (5 bases). Trimming took 2 bases from V and 10 from J, leaving 20 bases between them. Germline assignment: CDR1 SGHNT and CDR2 YENEEA. The length of the CDR3 is 15 residues.